This section outlines one T cell receptor (beta chain) sequence together with its context. Its antigen is undetermined. This record comes from a study of cytomegalovirus exposure and HLA in healthy donors. Notes on the study in general: Clonal expansion, a later analysis showed, was greater in HLA-associated TCR beta chains than in equally common others. For TCR beta chains, V- and J-gene trimming was later linked to a missense DCLRE1C variant. Most CMV-associated TCR beta chains were later found to appear HLA-restricted. HLA alleles were associated with around 17,000 TCR beta sequences in a later analysis at 0.05 false discovery rate.

PCR amplification relied on 60 Vbeta primers (plus 13 Jbeta primers). The protocol was immunoSEQ multiplex PCR, while the TCRdb copy is restricted to in-frame clones and leaves out a portion. The table has roughly 150,000 clones, 76% seen once; the top ten hold 2.5% to 3.5%. This CDR3 has 13 residues. V was pared by 7 bases and J by 0 bases, with 10 bases between. Germline V gene data show CDR1 as MNHEY and CDR2 as SVGAGI. The gene calls are TRBV6-5 and TRBJ2-7; tentative D call: TRBD1 (5 bases). Sequences were obtained from PBMCs. This TCR was recovered from a male donor in good health and CMV-seronegative. In DNA form, the CDR3 reads TGTGCCAGCACAGGGTCCCTCTCCTACGAGCAGTACTTC. Translated: CASTGSLSYEQYF.